This T cell receptor beta chain was retrieved from a study of blood T cells in healthy people across ages. This clonotype was detected many times. A sample-barcoded 5' primer and a J-beta primer mix were used in a second PCR of roughly 7 to 11 cycles. TCRdb recomputed calls from the 5' RACE reads with MiXCR, one row per CDR3 protein. This sample has about 650,000 distinct CDR3 sequences, with roughly 32% found just once. Sequenced sample: blood. The TCR was taken from a woman older than 75 in good health.

The CDR3 region has the DNA TGTGCCAGCAGCCAAGGGCGGGTCTCCTACGAGCAGTACTTC. It specifies CASSQGRVSYEQYF. The chain links TRBV3-1 to TRBJ2-7; D is perhaps TRBD2 (5 bases). This CDR3 contains 14 residues. Trimming removed 1 base from V and 0 bases from J, with 7 bases in between. CDR1 LGHDT and CDR2 YNNKEL come from the germline V gene (reference sequence).